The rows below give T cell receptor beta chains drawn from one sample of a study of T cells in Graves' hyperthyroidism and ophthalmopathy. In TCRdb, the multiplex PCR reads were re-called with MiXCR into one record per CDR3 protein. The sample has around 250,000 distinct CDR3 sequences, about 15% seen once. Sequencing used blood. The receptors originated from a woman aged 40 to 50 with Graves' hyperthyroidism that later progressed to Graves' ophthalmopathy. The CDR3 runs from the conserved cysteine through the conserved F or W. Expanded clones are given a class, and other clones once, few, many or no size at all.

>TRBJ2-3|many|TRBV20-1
CSARAGVGDTQYF
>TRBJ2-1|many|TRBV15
CATSRVSGHREQFF
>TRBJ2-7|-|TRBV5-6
CASSLGQFLPYEQYF
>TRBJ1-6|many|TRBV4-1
CASSHYPTGPTRSPLHF
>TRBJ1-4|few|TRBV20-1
CSALTGTGPAKLFF
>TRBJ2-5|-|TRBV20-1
CRPRDPKGETQYF
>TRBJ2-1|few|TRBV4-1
CASRSPWPGGSYNEQFF
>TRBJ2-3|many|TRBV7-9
CASSQRSASGSGTQYF
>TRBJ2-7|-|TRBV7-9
CASSSGQGLQEQYF
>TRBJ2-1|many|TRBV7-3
CASSLTLEPYNEQFF
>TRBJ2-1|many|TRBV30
CAWSPANEQFF
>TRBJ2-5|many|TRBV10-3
CAISITLTGTQETQYF
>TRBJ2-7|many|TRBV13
CASSEAGKQYF
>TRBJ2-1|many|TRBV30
CAVRNFSYNEQFF
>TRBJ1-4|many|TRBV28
CASRNDREPNEKLFF
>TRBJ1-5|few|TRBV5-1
CASSLGTQGQPQHF
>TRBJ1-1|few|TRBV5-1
CASSRTGGPNTEAFF
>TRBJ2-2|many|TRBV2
CASSGLAGDTGELFF
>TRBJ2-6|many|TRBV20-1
CSAKFGAGANVLTF
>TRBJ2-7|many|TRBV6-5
CASSYSQGEPNDEQYF